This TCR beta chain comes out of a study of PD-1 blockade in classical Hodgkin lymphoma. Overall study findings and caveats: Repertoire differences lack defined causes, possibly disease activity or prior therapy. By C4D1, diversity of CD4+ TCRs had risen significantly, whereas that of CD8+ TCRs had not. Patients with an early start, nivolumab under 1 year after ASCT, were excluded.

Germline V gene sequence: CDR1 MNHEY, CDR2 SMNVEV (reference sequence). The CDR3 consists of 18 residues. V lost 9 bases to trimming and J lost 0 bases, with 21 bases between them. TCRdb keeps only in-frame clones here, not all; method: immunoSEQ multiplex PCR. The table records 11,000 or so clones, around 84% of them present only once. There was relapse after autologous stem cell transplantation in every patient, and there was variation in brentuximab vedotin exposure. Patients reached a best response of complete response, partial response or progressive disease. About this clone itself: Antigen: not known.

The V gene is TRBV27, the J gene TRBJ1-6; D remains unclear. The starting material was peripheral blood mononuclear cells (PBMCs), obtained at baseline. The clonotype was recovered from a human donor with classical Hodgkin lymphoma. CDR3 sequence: CAREAGGRRSSYNSPLHF. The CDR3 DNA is TGTGCCAGGGAAGCGGGAGGGCGGCGGAGCTCCTATAATTCACCCCTCCACTTT.